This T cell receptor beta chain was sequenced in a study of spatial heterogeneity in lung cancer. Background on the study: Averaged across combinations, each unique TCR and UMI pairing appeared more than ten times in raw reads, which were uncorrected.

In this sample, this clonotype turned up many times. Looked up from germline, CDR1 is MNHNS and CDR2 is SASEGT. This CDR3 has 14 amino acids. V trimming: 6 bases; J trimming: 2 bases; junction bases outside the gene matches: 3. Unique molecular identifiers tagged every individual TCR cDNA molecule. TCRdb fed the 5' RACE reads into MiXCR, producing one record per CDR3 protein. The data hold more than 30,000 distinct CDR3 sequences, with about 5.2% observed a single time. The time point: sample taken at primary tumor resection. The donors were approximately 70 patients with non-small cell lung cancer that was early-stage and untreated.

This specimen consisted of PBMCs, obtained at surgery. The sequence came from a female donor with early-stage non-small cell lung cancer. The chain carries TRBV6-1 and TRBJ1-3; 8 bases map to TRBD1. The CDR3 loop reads CASRVTGAGNTIYF. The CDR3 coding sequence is TGTGCCAGCAGGGTGACAGGGGCTGGAAACACCATATATTTT.